This T cell receptor (beta chain) was observed in a study of CD8+CD57+ T cells in acquired aplastic anemia. Study at large: Yields of DNA that came from sorted CD4+ and CD8+ cells averaged about 3.5 ug.

Study observations and caveats: CD8+ Simpson's diversity showed no significant patient-control difference. Patients and controls shared just under 30 CD8+ CDR3 sequences, highly expressed in patients.

It was patients with CD8+CD57+ cell expansion by flow cytometry who were chosen for sequencing. This clonotype was picked up many times. Its antigen remains unidentified. Trimming shortened V by 5 bases and J by 4 bases, and 9 bases separated the two germline ends. Germline V CDR1 and CDR2: MNHNS, SASEGT. This CDR3 is built from 12 residues. Genomic DNA constituted the template upon which TCR beta VDJ and CDR3 profiling was performed. TCRdb re-derived calls from the reads in MiXCR, one entry per CDR3 protein. The sample lists around 500,000 distinct CDR3 sequences; around 33% were seen once. Sequencing was carried out using sorted CD4+, CD8+, or CD8+CD57+ T cells (not recorded which) from PBMCs. The rearrangement uses TRBV6-1 and TRBJ2-7; possibly TRBD1 for D (5 bases). This receptor was obtained from a human donor with aplastic anemia. The CDR3 DNA is TGTGCCAGCAGTCAGACAGAGTACGAGCAGTACTTC. Its translation is CASSQTEYEQYF.